Reported below is one T cell receptor beta chain. Its antigen is unidentified. Using a J-beta primer mix together with a sample-barcoded 5' primer, a second PCR was run for roughly 6 to 11 cycles. Template switching added a 12-random-nucleotide identifier to every cDNA molecule. Each CDR3 protein is one row after TCRdb ran MiXCR on the 5' RACE reads. The sample holds fewer than 1.5 million distinct CDR3 sequences; around 39% are singletons and the top ten take 7.9%. This sample stems from a study of blood T cells in healthy people across ages. Trimming at V came to 6 bases and at J to 7 bases, leaving 14 bases not matched to a gene. Looked up from germline, CDR1 is SGHTA and CDR2 is FQGNSA. CDR3 length: 16 amino acids. The study's findings and limits: The unknown donor CMV status may have confounded expanded clonotype changes. Those diversity estimates obtained from one million T cells were thought to be underestimates. While age rose, TCR beta diversity per million T cells dropped in a roughly linear way.

The gene calls are TRBV7-2 and TRBJ1-4; TRBD1 aligns across 7 bases. Sequences were obtained from blood. The origin of this receptor is a woman between 18 and 30 years old in good health. The CDR3 nucleotides are TGTGCCAGCAGTCCTAAACGACAGGGAGCGGGTGAAAAACTGTTTTTT. It yields the protein CASSPKRQGAGEKLFF.